This T cell receptor (beta chain) came from a study of regulatory T cells in long-lasting Graves disease. This clonotype was observed many times. HTBI primers from iRepertoire and Arm-PCR of CDR3 regions yielded the TCR beta libraries. TCRdb re-called the multiplex PCR reads with MiXCR, one entry per CDR3 protein. The sample consists of 400,000 to 450,000 distinct CDR3 sequences, roughly 15% of them appearing once. The time point is: newly diagnosed GD, antithyroid drugs for less than 3 months. PBMC RNA was the source of the TCR library. The CDR3 totals 14 residues. Trimming took off 5 bases at V and 3 bases at J, with 11 bases between the two ends. Germline CDR1 is MNHEY and CDR2 is SMNVEV (reference sequence). These same data were also listed under a study on T cells in Graves' hyperthyroidism and ophthalmopathy.

The sequence was obtained from a woman aged 25 to 39 with Graves disease. The chain uses TRBV27 and TRBJ1-5; D perhaps matches TRBD1 (5 bases). Sequenced here: peripheral blood mononuclear cells (PBMCs), sampled at new diagnosis, from a patient treated with antithyroid drugs. CDR3 nucleotides: TGTGCCAGCAGTGGCCGACAGACCAATCAGCCCCAGCATTTT. Its protein product is CASSGRQTNQPQHF.